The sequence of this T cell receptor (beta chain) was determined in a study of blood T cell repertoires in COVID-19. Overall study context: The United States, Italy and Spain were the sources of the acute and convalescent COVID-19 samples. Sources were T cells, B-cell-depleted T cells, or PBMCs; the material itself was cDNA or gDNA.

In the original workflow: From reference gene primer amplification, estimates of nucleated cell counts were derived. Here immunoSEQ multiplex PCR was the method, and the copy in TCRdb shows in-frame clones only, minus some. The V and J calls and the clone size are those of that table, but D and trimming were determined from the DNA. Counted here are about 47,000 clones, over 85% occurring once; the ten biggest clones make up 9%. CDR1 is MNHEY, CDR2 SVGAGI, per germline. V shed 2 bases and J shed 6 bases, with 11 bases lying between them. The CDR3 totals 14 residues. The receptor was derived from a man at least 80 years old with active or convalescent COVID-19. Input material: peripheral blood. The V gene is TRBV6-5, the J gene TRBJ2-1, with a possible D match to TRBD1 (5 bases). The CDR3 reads CASSYGASINEQFF. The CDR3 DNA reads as TGTGCCAGCAGTTACGGGGCTAGTATCAATGAGCAGTTCTTC.